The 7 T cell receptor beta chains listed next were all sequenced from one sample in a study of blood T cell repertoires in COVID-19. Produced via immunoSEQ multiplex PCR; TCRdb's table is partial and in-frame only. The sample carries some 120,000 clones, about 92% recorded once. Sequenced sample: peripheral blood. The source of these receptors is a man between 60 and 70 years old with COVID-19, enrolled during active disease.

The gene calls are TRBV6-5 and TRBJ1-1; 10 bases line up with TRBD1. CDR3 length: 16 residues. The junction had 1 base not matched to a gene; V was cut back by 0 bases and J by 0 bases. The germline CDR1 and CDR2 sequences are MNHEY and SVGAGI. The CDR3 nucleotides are TGTGCCAGCAGTTACTCGACAGGGGGCTTGAACACTGAAGCTTTCTTT. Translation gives CASSYSTGGLNTEAFF.

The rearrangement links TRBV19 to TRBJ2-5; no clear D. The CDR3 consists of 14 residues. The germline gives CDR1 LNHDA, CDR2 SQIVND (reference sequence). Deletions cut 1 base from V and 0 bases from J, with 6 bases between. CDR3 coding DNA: TGTGCCAGTAGTATAGTCGTTCACCAAGAGACCCAGTACTTC. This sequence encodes CASSIVVHQETQYF.

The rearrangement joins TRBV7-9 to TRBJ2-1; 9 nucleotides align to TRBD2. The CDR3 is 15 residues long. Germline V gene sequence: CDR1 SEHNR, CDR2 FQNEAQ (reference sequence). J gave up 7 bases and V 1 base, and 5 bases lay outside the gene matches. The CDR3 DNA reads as TGTGCCAGCAGCTTAGGGGCTAGCGGGAAGAATGAGCAGTTCTTC. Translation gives CASSLGASGKNEQFF.

Here the CDR3 reads CAWSEQVYSGNTIYF. The CDR3 bases are TGTGCCTGGAGTGAGCAGGTATACTCTGGAAACACCATATATTTT. V usage is TRBV30 and J usage is TRBJ1-3; no firm D call. Trimming took 1 base from V and 0 from J, leaving 10 bases between them. Germline CDR1 reads GTSNPN; CDR2 reads SVGIG (reference sequence). CDR3 length: 15 residues. Variable domain in full (rest from reference TRBV30 and TRBJ1-3): SQTIHQWPATLVQPVGSPLSLECTVEGTSNPNLYWYRQAAGRGLQLLFYSVGIGQISSEVPQNLSASRPQDRQFILSSKKLLLSDSGFYLCAWSEQVYSGNTIYFGEGSWLTVV.

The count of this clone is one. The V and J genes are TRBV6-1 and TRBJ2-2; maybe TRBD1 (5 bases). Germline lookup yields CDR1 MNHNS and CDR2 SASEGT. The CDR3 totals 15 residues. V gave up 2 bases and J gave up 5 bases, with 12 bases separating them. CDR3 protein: CASSEQGQGTGELFF. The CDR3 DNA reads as TGTGCCAGCAGTGAACAGGGCCAAGGGACCGGGGAGCTGTTTTTT.

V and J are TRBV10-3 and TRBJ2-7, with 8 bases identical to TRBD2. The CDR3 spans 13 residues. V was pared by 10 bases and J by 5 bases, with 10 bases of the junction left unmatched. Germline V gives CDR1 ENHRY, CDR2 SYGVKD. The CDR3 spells CATDPAGENEQYF. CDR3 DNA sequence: TGTGCCACCGACCCAGCGGGGGAGAACGAGCAGTACTTC.

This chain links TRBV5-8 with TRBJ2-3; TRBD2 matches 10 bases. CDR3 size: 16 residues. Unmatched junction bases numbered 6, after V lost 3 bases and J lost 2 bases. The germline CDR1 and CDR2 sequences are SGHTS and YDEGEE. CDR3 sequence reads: CASSWGSGRDTDTQYF. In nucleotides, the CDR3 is TGTGCCAGCAGCTGGGGGAGCGGGAGGGACACAGATACGCAGTATTTT.